These T cell receptor beta chains were read from a single sample in a study of T cell changes during pregnancy in multiple sclerosis. Assay: immunoSEQ multiplex PCR; the TCRdb copy retains only in-frame clones and omits some. Of tens of thousands of clones in the sample, 90% to 95% were seen once. Sequenced material: CD4+ T cells from peripheral blood mononuclear cells, taken in the first trimester of pregnancy. The receptors here all came from a female donor with multiple sclerosis, enrolled in a pregnancy study. CDR3s include the opening cysteine and the closing phenylalanine or tryptophan. A D gene is named only where the DNA matches it firmly. Clone size is stated in some rows and not others, as once, few, many or a class when expanded.

j_call: TRBJ1-1; v_call: TRBV7-2; d_call: TRBD1; clone_size: .; cdr3_nt: TGTGCCAGCAGCACCCGGACAGGACCGAACACTGAAGCTTTCTTT; cdr3_aa: CASSTRTGPNTEAFF
j_call: TRBJ1-2; v_call: TRBV4-3; d_call: .; clone_size: .; cdr3_nt: TGCGCCAGCAGCCAAGCGCTTACAGGGCCCGATGGCTACACCTTC; cdr3_aa: CASSQALTGPDGYTF
j_call: TRBJ1-6; v_call: TRBV18; d_call: .; clone_size: .; cdr3_nt: TGTGCCAGCTCACCTGATCAGGGATATAATTCACCCCTCCACTTT; cdr3_aa: CASSPDQGYNSPLHF
j_call: TRBJ1-2; v_call: TRBV6-1; d_call: .; clone_size: .; cdr3_nt: TGTGCCAGCATCGCACAGGTTAGCTATGGCTACACCTTC; cdr3_aa: CASIAQVSYGYTF
j_call: TRBJ2-2; v_call: TRBV19; d_call: .; clone_size: .; cdr3_nt: TGTGCCAGTAGTATGACAGGCCCTCGTGGCACCGGGGAGCTGTTTTTT; cdr3_aa: CASSMTGPRGTGELFF
j_call: TRBJ1-1; v_call: TRBV7-9; d_call: TRBD1; clone_size: .; cdr3_nt: TGTGCCAGCAGCTTAGGACGGACAGGGCGCGGCACTGAAGCTTTCTTT; cdr3_aa: CASSLGRTGRGTEAFF
j_call: TRBJ2-5; v_call: TRBV5-6; d_call: .; clone_size: .; cdr3_nt: TGTGCCAGCAGCTTGGAGCTAGGAGAGTACCAAGAGACCCAGTACTTC; cdr3_aa: CASSLELGEYQETQYF
j_call: TRBJ2-1; v_call: TRBV6-1; d_call: .; clone_size: .; cdr3_nt: TGTGCCAGCAGTGAAAGAGGGCTAGGCTTGGGCAATGAGCAGTTCTTC; cdr3_aa: CASSERGLGLGNEQFF
j_call: TRBJ1-1; v_call: TRBV18; d_call: .; clone_size: .; cdr3_nt: TGTGCCAGCTCACCGACAGATGTGAGAATGAACACTGAAGCTTTCTTT; cdr3_aa: CASSPTDVRMNTEAFF
j_call: TRBJ1-5; v_call: TRBV5-6; d_call: TRBD1; clone_size: .; cdr3_nt: TGTGCCAGCAGCTGGACAGGGGCCAATCAGCCCCAGCATTTT; cdr3_aa: CASSWTGANQPQHF
j_call: TRBJ2-7; v_call: TRBV2; d_call: TRBD2; clone_size: .; cdr3_nt: TGTGCCAGCAGTGAACGCGGGGGGATCTCCTACGAGCAGTACTTC; cdr3_aa: CASSERGGISYEQYF
j_call: TRBJ1-2; v_call: TRBV29-1; d_call: TRBD1; clone_size: once; cdr3_nt: TGCAGCGTGGGGGGACAGGCCCTAGGCTACACCTTC; cdr3_aa: CSVGGQALGYTF
j_call: TRBJ2-5; v_call: TRBV29-1; d_call: .; clone_size: .; cdr3_nt: TGCAGCGCCCCGGGCGGGGGCCTCCAAGAGACCCAGTACTTC; cdr3_aa: CSAPGGGLQETQYF
j_call: TRBJ2-1; v_call: TRBV9; d_call: TRBD2; clone_size: .; cdr3_nt: TGTGCCAGCAGCGTAGCTAGTGGGGGGGGCAATGAGCAGTTCTTC; cdr3_aa: CASSVASGGGNEQFF
j_call: TRBJ1-4; v_call: TRBV19; d_call: TRBD1; clone_size: .; cdr3_nt: TGTGCCAGTAGTATCAGGGACAGAGATGAAAAACTGTTTTTT; cdr3_aa: CASSIRDRDEKLFF
j_call: TRBJ2-2; v_call: TRBV7-3; d_call: .; clone_size: .; cdr3_nt: TGTGCCAGCAGCTTATTAGGGGTGGCCGGGGAGCTGTTTTTT; cdr3_aa: CASSLLGVAGELFF
j_call: TRBJ1-1; v_call: TRBV5-4; d_call: .; clone_size: .; cdr3_nt: TGTGCCAGCAGCCCCCAGGCGATAGAAAACACTGAAGCTTTCTTT; cdr3_aa: CASSPQAIENTEAFF
j_call: TRBJ1-2; v_call: TRBV18; d_call: TRBD1; clone_size: .; cdr3_nt: TGTGCCAGCTCACCGGACAGGGTTTATGGCTACACCTTC; cdr3_aa: CASSPDRVYGYTF
j_call: TRBJ1-4; v_call: TRBV7-3; d_call: .; clone_size: .; cdr3_nt: TGTGCCAGCAGCTTGGGGGGTAATGAAAAACTGTTTTTT; cdr3_aa: CASSLGGNEKLFF
j_call: TRBJ2-7; v_call: TRBV5-1; d_call: TRBD1; clone_size: .; cdr3_nt: TGCGCCAGCAGCTTGGCAGGGGGTCCCCTTTCCTACGAGCAGTACTTC; cdr3_aa: CASSLAGGPLSYEQYF
j_call: TRBJ2-1; v_call: TRBV6-5; d_call: TRBD2; clone_size: .; cdr3_nt: TGTGCCAGCAGTTACGGGACTAGCGGGGGGGAGGGTGAGCAGTTCTTC; cdr3_aa: CASSYGTSGGEGEQFF
j_call: TRBJ2-4; v_call: TRBV5-4; d_call: .; clone_size: .; cdr3_nt: TGTGCCAGCAGCTCTGGAGACCGACAGAATCCCAAAAACATTCAGTACTTC; cdr3_aa: CASSSGDRQNPKNIQYF
j_call: TRBJ1-1; v_call: TRBV2; d_call: .; clone_size: .; cdr3_nt: TGTGCCAGCAGTGAAGCGCGGGAACTTTGGGGGGAGAGGGCAGCTTTCTTT; cdr3_aa: CASSEARELWGERAAFF
j_call: TRBJ1-1; v_call: TRBV6-5; d_call: .; clone_size: few; cdr3_nt: TGTGCCAGCACCTCGGACAGCACGAACACTGAAGCTTTCTTT; cdr3_aa: CASTSDSTNTEAFF
j_call: TRBJ2-7; v_call: TRBV10-3; d_call: TRBD2; clone_size: .; cdr3_nt: TGTGCCGCGGAGGCTAGCGGGAGGTATGAGCAGTACTTC; cdr3_aa: CAAEASGRYEQYF
j_call: TRBJ1-1; v_call: TRBV6-4; d_call: TRBD1; clone_size: .; cdr3_nt: TGTGCCAGCAGTGACTTTTTCGACAGGGGGCCTGCTTTCTTT; cdr3_aa: CASSDFFDRGPAFF
j_call: TRBJ2-7; v_call: TRBV25-1; d_call: TRBD2; clone_size: .; cdr3_nt: TGTGCCAGCAGGCGGGGGGCAGGGTTGCACGAGCAGTACTTC; cdr3_aa: CASRRGAGLHEQYF
j_call: TRBJ2-7; v_call: TRBV5-4; d_call: .; clone_size: .; cdr3_nt: TGTGCCAGCAGTATCCAGGGTAACGAGCAGTACTTC; cdr3_aa: CASSIQGNEQYF
j_call: TRBJ1-3; v_call: TRBV29-1; d_call: TRBD1; clone_size: .; cdr3_nt: TGCAGCGTTGAAAAGGGGGCGAACACCATATATTTT; cdr3_aa: CSVEKGANTIYF
j_call: TRBJ1-4; v_call: TRBV2; d_call: TRBD1; clone_size: .; cdr3_nt: TGTGCCAGGGGGACAGAAACTAATGAAAAACTGTTTTTT; cdr3_aa: CARGTETNEKLFF
j_call: TRBJ2-1; v_call: TRBV7-3; d_call: TRBD1; clone_size: .; cdr3_nt: TGTGCCAGCAGCTTACTTGGGCAGGGGGCATACAATGAGCAGTTCTTC; cdr3_aa: CASSLLGQGAYNEQFF
j_call: TRBJ2-5; v_call: TRBV5-1; d_call: TRBD1; clone_size: .; cdr3_nt: TGCGCCAGCAGCACTCCCACAGGGGTTCAAGAGACCCAGTACTTC; cdr3_aa: CASSTPTGVQETQYF
j_call: TRBJ2-3; v_call: TRBV7-2; d_call: TRBD2; clone_size: once; cdr3_nt: TGTGCCAGCAGCCTCGGGGGGGGACCAGATACGCAGTATTTT; cdr3_aa: CASSLGGGPDTQYF
j_call: TRBJ1-1; v_call: TRBV5-1; d_call: .; clone_size: .; cdr3_nt: TGCGCCAGCAGCTCCGGGACACCCACCCCCACTGAAGCTTTCTTT; cdr3_aa: CASSSGTPTPTEAFF
j_call: TRBJ2-1; v_call: TRBV5-1; d_call: .; clone_size: once; cdr3_nt: TGCGCCAGCAGCTCCGGACAGCCTTACAATGAGCAGTTCTTC; cdr3_aa: CASSSGQPYNEQFF
j_call: TRBJ1-1; v_call: TRBV19; d_call: .; clone_size: .; cdr3_nt: TGTGCCAGTAGTCCTCAGACAGGAAGGAACACTGAAGCTTTCTTT; cdr3_aa: CASSPQTGRNTEAFF
j_call: TRBJ2-4; v_call: TRBV5-4; d_call: TRBD2; clone_size: .; cdr3_nt: TGTGCCAGCAGCATTGGACTAGCGGGGGGCAGGAAAAACATTCAGTACTTC; cdr3_aa: CASSIGLAGGRKNIQYF
j_call: TRBJ2-7; v_call: TRBV18; d_call: .; clone_size: .; cdr3_nt: TGTGCCAGCTCACCTCAGGGGGGACGGAACGAGCAGTACTTC; cdr3_aa: CASSPQGGRNEQYF
j_call: TRBJ2-2; v_call: TRBV6-1; d_call: .; clone_size: .; cdr3_nt: TGTGCCAGTACCAGGTGGGGGGAGCTGTTTTTT; cdr3_aa: CASTRWGELFF
j_call: TRBJ2-7; v_call: TRBV9; d_call: TRBD2; clone_size: .; cdr3_nt: TGTGCCAGCAGCGTGGGGGGGAGCTACGACGAGCAGTACTTC; cdr3_aa: CASSVGGSYDEQYF
j_call: TRBJ2-4; v_call: TRBV6-5; d_call: .; clone_size: .; cdr3_nt: TGTGCCAGCAGCCCTTCTTTAGCCAAAAACATTCAGTACTTC; cdr3_aa: CASSPSLAKNIQYF
j_call: TRBJ2-5; v_call: TRBV5-7; d_call: TRBD1; clone_size: .; cdr3_nt: TGTGCCAGCAGCTCAGCCGGGACAGGGGCCGAAAATCCTCAAGAGACCCAGTACTTC; cdr3_aa: CASSSAGTGAENPQETQYF
j_call: TRBJ1-2; v_call: TRBV27; d_call: TRBD1; clone_size: .; cdr3_nt: TGTGCCAGCAGTTTATTCTTCGGACAGGGCGGCTCTGGCGGCTACACCTTC; cdr3_aa: CASSLFFGQGGSGGYTF
j_call: TRBJ2-2; v_call: TRBV9; d_call: TRBD2; clone_size: .; cdr3_nt: TGTGCCAGCAGCGTAGGAGCGGGGGGGAACACCGGGGAGCTGTTTTTT; cdr3_aa: CASSVGAGGNTGELFF
j_call: TRBJ2-1; v_call: TRBV2; d_call: TRBD2; clone_size: .; cdr3_nt: TGTGCCAGCAGTTTGGCAGGACTAGCGGGGAACAATGAGCAGTTCTTC; cdr3_aa: CASSLAGLAGNNEQFF
j_call: TRBJ1-4; v_call: TRBV11-1; d_call: .; clone_size: .; cdr3_nt: TGTGCCAGCAGCAATAAGACAGGCCGTAATGAAAAACTGTTTTTT; cdr3_aa: CASSNKTGRNEKLFF
j_call: TRBJ1-1; v_call: TRBV7-9; d_call: .; clone_size: few; cdr3_nt: TGTGCCAGCAGCCCCTTCACTGAAGCTTTCTTT; cdr3_aa: CASSPFTEAFF
j_call: TRBJ2-5; v_call: TRBV6-6; d_call: .; clone_size: .; cdr3_nt: TGTGCCAGCAGTTACGACACAGGGAGAGAGACCCAGTACTTC; cdr3_aa: CASSYDTGRETQYF
j_call: TRBJ1-6; v_call: TRBV6-6; d_call: TRBD1; clone_size: .; cdr3_nt: TGTGCCAGCAGTTACTCGACAGGGGAAGGGTCACCCCTCCACTTT; cdr3_aa: CASSYSTGEGSPLHF
j_call: TRBJ1-1; v_call: TRBV7-3; d_call: .; clone_size: few; cdr3_nt: TGTGCCAGCAGCTTTCTCGGGCAGGGGATGACTGAAGCTTTCTTT; cdr3_aa: CASSFLGQGMTEAFF
j_call: TRBJ2-2; v_call: TRBV10-3; d_call: .; clone_size: .; cdr3_nt: TGTGCCATCAGTGAAGGCCAGGGGCGGACCGGGGAGCTGTTTTTT; cdr3_aa: CAISEGQGRTGELFF
j_call: TRBJ1-2; v_call: TRBV20-1; d_call: TRBD1; clone_size: .; cdr3_nt: TGCAGTGCCCGGACAGGGGGTGGCTACACCTTC; cdr3_aa: CSARTGGGYTF
j_call: TRBJ2-7; v_call: TRBV18; d_call: TRBD2; clone_size: .; cdr3_nt: TGTGCCAGCTCACCCCCTCCGAGCGGGGAACCTAGGAGCTCCTACGAGCAGTACTTC; cdr3_aa: CASSPPPSGEPRSSYEQYF
j_call: TRBJ2-1; v_call: TRBV27; d_call: TRBD2; clone_size: .; cdr3_nt: TGTGCCAGCAGTCTTAGCGGGGGGGGCAATGAGCAGTTCTTC; cdr3_aa: CASSLSGGGNEQFF